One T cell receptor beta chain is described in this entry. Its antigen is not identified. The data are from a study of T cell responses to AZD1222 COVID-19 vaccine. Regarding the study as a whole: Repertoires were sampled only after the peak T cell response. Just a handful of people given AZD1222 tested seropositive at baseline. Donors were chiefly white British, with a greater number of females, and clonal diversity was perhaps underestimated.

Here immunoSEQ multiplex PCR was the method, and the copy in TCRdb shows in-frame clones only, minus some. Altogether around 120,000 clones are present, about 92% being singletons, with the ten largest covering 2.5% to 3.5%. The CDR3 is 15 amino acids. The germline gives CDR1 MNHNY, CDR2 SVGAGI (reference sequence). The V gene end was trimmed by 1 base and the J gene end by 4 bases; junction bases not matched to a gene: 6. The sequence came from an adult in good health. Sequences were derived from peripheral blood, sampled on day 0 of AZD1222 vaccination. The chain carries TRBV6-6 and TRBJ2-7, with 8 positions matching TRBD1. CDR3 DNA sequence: TGTGCCAGCAGTTACTTGACAGGGGAGCCTTACGAGCAGTACTTC. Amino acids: CASSYLTGEPYEQYF.